The 27 T cell receptor beta chains listed next were all sequenced from one sample in a study of cytomegalovirus exposure and HLA in healthy donors. Using immunoSEQ multiplex PCR, the repertoire was profiled, and TCRdb retains in-frame clones only, with some absent. The sample comprises about 130,000 clones, around 90% of which are singletons, and roughly 2% rests with the top ten. The sequenced sample consisted of PBMCs. The receptors derive from a woman aged 18 to 35 in good health and CMV-seronegative.

The CDR3 region is CASSQASGSNSYEQYF. For the CDR3, the DNA is TGCGCCAGCAGCCAAGCAAGCGGGAGCAATTCCTACGAGCAGTACTTC. The V gene is TRBV4-1, the J gene TRBJ2-7; 8 positions match TRBD2. CDR1 and CDR2 (germline): MGHRA, YSYEKL. The V and J ends lost 1 base and 1 base, in that order; junction bases with no gene match: 6. The CDR3 is 16 amino acids.

This clone was counted only a few times. The gene calls are TRBV28 and TRBJ2-7; 10 bases align to TRBD2. Germline V CDR1 and CDR2: MDHEN, SYDVKM. The CDR3 is 15 amino acids. V lost 4 bases, J lost 2 bases, and 5 bases stayed unmatched. The DNA for the CDR3 is TGTGCCAGCAGTTCCCGCGGACTAGCGGCCTACGAGCAGTACTTC. It is translated as CASSSRGLAAYEQYF.

The chain combines TRBV29-1 with TRBJ2-1; 9 bases line up with TRBD1. Germline V CDR1 and CDR2: SQVTM, ANQGSEA. This CDR3 contains 16 residues. V gave up 6 bases and J gave up 6 bases; unmatched junction bases: 15. The CDR3 loop is CSVRSPLQGAGNEQFF. The CDR3 bases are TGCAGCGTCCGCTCTCCCTTACAGGGGGCGGGCAATGAGCAGTTCTTC.

The genes are TRBV2 and TRBJ2-1; D possibly corresponds to TRBD1 (5 bases). This CDR3 has 13 residues. Deletions cut 8 bases from V and 6 bases from J, with 14 bases between. Germline-derived CDR1 and CDR2 are SNHLY and FYNNEI. In DNA, the CDR3 is TGTGCCAGCGGCAGGGATCTTGGCAATGAGCAGTTCTTC. The encoded protein is CASGRDLGNEQFF.

The chain employs TRBV7-3 and TRBJ2-5; 9 positions agree with TRBD1. Per the germline V gene, CDR1 is SGHTA and CDR2 is FQGTGA. V lost 5 bases to trimming and J lost 4 bases; unmatched junction nucleotides: 8. The CDR3 loop spans 15 amino acids. The CDR3 sequence: CASSSTGGAGETQYF. CDR3 DNA: TGTGCCAGCAGCAGCACAGGGGGCGCAGGAGAGACCCAGTACTTC.

This clone occurred a few times. The chain joins TRBV11-2 to TRBJ2-5, with D tentatively TRBD2 (5 bases). Looked up from germline, CDR1 is SGHAT and CDR2 is FQNNGV. V was pared by 0 bases and J by 2 bases, with 10 bases between. The CDR3 runs to 15 residues. The CDR3: CASSLERAEQETQYF. The CDR3 coding sequence is TGTGCCAGCAGCTTAGAGAGGGCGGAGCAAGAGACCCAGTACTTC.

This chain joins TRBV2 and TRBJ2-5, with 9 bases fitting TRBD1. V lost 5 bases, J lost 5 bases, and 6 bases stayed unmatched. Looked up from germline, CDR1 is SNHLY and CDR2 is FYNNEI. This CDR3 has 14 amino acids. CDR3 DNA sequence: TGTGCCAGCAGTCTAGACAGGGGGGGCGAGACCCAGTACTTC. Encoded protein: CASSLDRGGETQYF. Full variable domain (outside the CDR3, taken from reference TRBV2 and TRBJ2-5): EPEVTQTPSHQVTQMGQEVILRCVPISNHLYFYWYRQILGQKVEFLVSFYNNEISEKSEIFDDQFSVERPDGSNFTLKIRSTKLEDSAMYFCASSLDRGGETQYFGPGTRLLVL.

The chain has TRBV30 and TRBJ2-4; tentatively, D is TRBD2 (5 bases). V gave up 0 bases and J gave up 0 bases, with 12 bases separating them. CDR1 is GTSNPN and CDR2 is SVGIG in the germline V gene (reference sequence). The CDR3 is 16 amino acids. CDR3 DNA: TGTGCCTGGAGTGTACGGGATACCCTAGCCAAAAACATTCAGTACTTC. Translated: CAWSVRDTLAKNIQYF.

The chain combines TRBV27 with TRBJ2-5; 7 positions agree with TRBD1. The trim removed 4 bases at V and 9 bases at J, leaving 11 bases unmatched. The CDR3 is 14 residues long. CDR1 and CDR2 (germline): MNHEY, SMNVEV (reference sequence). CDR3 amino acids: CASSSDRVKWAQYF. For the CDR3, the DNA is TGTGCCAGCAGTTCCGACAGGGTGAAGTGGGCCCAGTACTTC.

V usage is TRBV7-9 and J usage is TRBJ1-4; 7 nucleotides match TRBD1. The V gene end was trimmed by 3 bases and the J gene end by 3 bases; junction bases not matched to a gene: 1. CDR1 and CDR2 (germline): SEHNR, FQNEAQ (reference sequence). The CDR3 extends over 14 amino acids. CDR3 sequence (DNA): TGTGCCAGCAGCTTGGGACAGCCTAATGAAAAACTGTTTTTT. Encoded protein: CASSLGQPNEKLFF.

The J gene is TRBJ1-4, the V gene TRBV11-2; D gene uncertain. Germline V gene sequence: CDR1 SGHAT, CDR2 FQNNGV. V gave up 5 bases and J gave up 0 bases, with 10 bases separating them. This CDR3 contains 15 residues. DNA for the CDR3: TGTGCCAGCAGCCTTCAAAGAGCAACTAATGAAAAACTGTTTTTT. Its protein product is CASSLQRATNEKLFF.

The rearrangement joins TRBV15 to TRBJ2-1, with 7 bases fitting TRBD2. Trimming removed 3 bases from V and 4 bases from J; junction bases left unmatched: 9. Germline CDR1 is LNHNV and CDR2 is YYDKDF (reference sequence). This CDR3 spans 16 amino acids. In DNA, the CDR3 is TGTGCCACCAGCAGGTGGGAGGCTAGCGGATACAATGAGCAGTTCTTC. It translates to CATSRWEASGYNEQFF.

The genes are TRBV10-3 and TRBJ1-1; D remains unclear. The CDR3 covers 12 residues. Germline CDR1 ENHRY, CDR2 SYGVKD. Trimming shortened V by 10 bases and J by 4 bases, and 13 bases separated the two germline ends. Here the CDR3 DNA reads TGTGCCAGCATGAGGTCGATCACTGAAGCTTTCTTT. This sequence encodes CASMRSITEAFF.

V is TRBV5-1 and J is TRBJ1-1, with TRBD1 matching over 7 bases. CDR1 and CDR2 (germline): SGHRS, YFSETQ. After removal of 3 bases from V and 2 bases from J, the junction contained 13 bases not matched to a gene. The length of the CDR3 is 17 residues. Here the CDR3 DNA reads TGCGCCAGCAGCTGGACGGGCAGGGGGATTGGAAACACTGAAGCTTTCTTT. This codes for CASSWTGRGIGNTEAFF.

This sequence joins TRBV18 and TRBJ2-7; TRBD1 matches at 8 bases. The CDR3 contains 14 residues. V shed 2 bases, J shed 6 bases, and the junction held 6 bases outside the gene matches. Per germline, CDR1 KGHSH and CDR2 LQKENI. CDR3 residues: CASSPSGGNSEQYF. The CDR3 DNA reads TGTGCCAGCTCACCATCAGGGGGCAACAGCGAGCAGTACTTC.

This sequence joins TRBV7-2 and TRBJ2-2; D not certain. The V gene's germline CDR1 is SGHTA and CDR2 FQGNSA. The V end lost 3 bases, the J end lost 6 bases, and 5 bases lay between the germline ends. This CDR3 comprises 12 residues. In DNA, the CDR3 is TGTGCCAGCAGCTTGCGAGCCGGGGAGCTGTTTTTT. Protein sequence: CASSLRAGELFF.

The rearrangement uses TRBV5-1 and TRBJ1-1; tentatively, D is TRBD1 (6 bases). Germline V gene data show CDR1 as SGHRS and CDR2 as YFSETQ. V lost 2 bases and J 5 bases, leaving 19 bases between the germline ends. This CDR3 is built from 16 residues. The CDR3 sequence is CASSFSPVGTPTEAFF. The CDR3 bases are TGCGCCAGCAGCTTTTCTCCTGTCGGGACACCTACTGAAGCTTTCTTT.

V is TRBV2 and J is TRBJ1-3; D may be TRBD1 (5 bases). The germline CDR1 and CDR2 sequences are SNHLY and FYNNEI. The CDR3 extends over 15 amino acids. The ends were cut back, 7 bases at V and 0 bases at J, with 13 bases in the middle. CDR3 loop: CASTAGQSSGNTIYF. In nucleotides, the CDR3 is TGTGCCAGCACCGCCGGACAAAGCTCTGGAAACACCATATATTTT.

On this clone: Relative to the germline gene, one junction end is altered; a read error may explain this. The V and J genes are TRBV12-5 and TRBJ2-7; TRBD1 is a possible D gene (6 bases). The CDR3 consists of 12 residues. Germline V gene lookup returns CDR1 LGHNT and CDR2 FRNRAP. In nucleotides, the CDR3 is TGTGCTAGTGGTTTGGACGGGACACCGGCATCCTTC. Protein: CASGLDGTPASF.

The chain uses TRBV19 and TRBJ1-5, with unresolved D. CDR3 length equals 12 residues. V lost 6 bases to trimming and J lost 4 bases, with 7 bases between them. Germline V lookup: CDR1 LNHDA, CDR2 SQIVND (reference sequence). CDR3 loop: CASRPRNQPQHF. CDR3 sequence (DNA): TGTGCCAGTAGACCGCGGAATCAGCCCCAGCATTTT.

V usage is TRBV28 and J usage is TRBJ2-5; D gene ambiguous. Germline assignment: CDR1 MDHEN and CDR2 SYDVKM. Trimming left V 8 bases short and J 5 bases short, with 9 bases between. There are 11 residues in the CDR3. The CDR3, as DNA: TGTGCCAGCTCCTCTCGGGAGACCCAGTACTTC. Translating gives CASSSRETQYF.

The rearrangement links TRBV7-2 to TRBJ2-2; 7 bases agree with TRBD1. Germline loops: CDR1 SGHTA, CDR2 FQGNSA. J lost 5 bases, V lost 4 bases, and 10 bases had no gene match. This CDR3 region has 16 residues. The CDR3 region is CASSSRQGAATGELFF. CDR3 DNA: TGTGCCAGCAGCTCCAGACAGGGTGCCGCGACCGGGGAGCTGTTTTTT.

The rearrangement uses TRBV5-1 and TRBJ2-3; perhaps TRBD2 as D (5 bases). This CDR3 is built from 11 residues. Germline V CDR1 and CDR2: SGHRS, YFSETQ. V was pared by 4 bases and J by 8 bases, with 8 bases between. This chain's CDR3 is CASSARGTQYF. The CDR3 coding sequence is TGCGCCAGCAGCGCTCGGGGTACGCAGTATTTT.

The chain carries TRBV5-6 and TRBJ2-7; 9 nucleotides line up with TRBD2. The CDR3 has 15 residues. Germline-derived CDR1 and CDR2 are SGHDT and YYEEEE. V lost 4 bases and J lost 5; bases outside the gene matches: 10. CDR3 loop: CASSPLGSGSNEQYF. The CDR3 nucleotides read TGTGCCAGCAGCCCCCTGGGTAGCGGGAGCAACGAGCAGTACTTC.

The CDR3 nucleotides are TGTGCCAGCAGCCCCGTGGCGGGGGCAACCGGGGAGCTGTTTTTT. Residues: CASSPVAGATGELFF. The gene calls are TRBV11-3 and TRBJ2-2; perhaps TRBD2 as D (7 bases). The CDR3 contains 15 residues. V lost 5 bases and J lost 5, with 15 bases in between. From germline, CDR1 is SGHNT and CDR2 YENEEA.

The chain combines TRBV13 with TRBJ1-2; no definite D call. The CDR3 is made up of 15 amino acids. The germline CDR1 and CDR2 sequences are PRHDT and FYEKMQ (reference sequence). Trimming took off 0 bases at V and 4 bases at J, with 12 bases between the two ends. The CDR3 bases are TGTGCCAGCAGCTTAGGGGTACAGCTGATCTATGGCTACACCTTC. Translating gives CASSLGVQLIYGYTF.

The chain employs TRBV5-5 and TRBJ2-7; D possibly corresponds to TRBD1 (5 bases). Germline V lookup: CDR1 SGHKS, CDR2 YYEKEE (reference sequence). This CDR3 is built from 14 residues. The germline V and J ends were trimmed by 0 bases and 2 bases, with 9 bases remaining between them. The chain's CDR3 is CASSLGGSTYEQYF. The CDR3 region has the DNA TGTGCCAGCAGCTTGGGGGGCAGCACCTACGAGCAGTACTTC.